This TCR beta chain was observed in a study of human T cells and chemical hapten exposure. The V gene's germline CDR1 is MNHEY and CDR2 SVGAGI. V was pared by 4 bases and J by 5 bases, with 20 bases between. The CDR3 has 17 amino acids. The time point denotes: patch test 2, 6 weeks after DPC sensitization. The treatment was: therapeutic diphenylcyclopropenone sensitization with weekly scalp DPC. Using its own MiXCR run on the RACE reads, TCRdb lists one record per CDR3 protein. Here the sample spans more than 75,000 distinct CDR3 sequences, roughly 10% being singletons. The TCR comes from a woman younger than 45 with alopecia areata. Some clones in this sample may be carry-over from other donors' samples. The chain uses TRBV6-5 and TRBJ2-2; either TRBD1 or TRBD2 may fit D (5 bases each). Sequences were derived from whole blood, sampled in connection with sensitization to the hapten diphenylcyclopropenone (DPC). The CDR3 reads CASSLAPGALKTGELFF. The CDR3 bases are TGTGCCAGCAGTTTGGCCCCCGGGGCTTTGAAAACCGGGGAGCTGTTTTTT.